Listed below are T cell receptor beta chains from one sample, sequenced in a study of OX40 agonist ivuxolimab in advanced cancers. TCRdb's copy holds only in-frame clones and misses some; the assay was immunoSEQ multiplex PCR. The sample holds about 50,000 clones, around nine tenths seen once. The specimen was CD4+ or CD8+ T cells sorted from blood, collected in a trial of the OX40 agonist ivuxolimab. The receptors stem from an adult with an advanced solid tumor such as melanoma, head and neck, liver or kidney cancer. Both conserved end residues are part of each CDR3. A D gene is named only where the DNA matches it firmly. Size is stated for part of the rows, as once, few or many counts, or as a class when the clone is expanded.

D,J,size,V,CDR3,DNA
-,TRBJ1-2,-,TRBV27,CASSLGPRSYGYTF,TGTGCCAGCAGTTTAGGTCCACGGAGCTATGGCTACACCTTC
-,TRBJ2-2,once,TRBV11-2,CASSKIASGELFF,TGTGCCAGCAGCAAAATAGCGTCCGGGGAGCTGTTTTTT
-,TRBJ2-7,-,TRBV7-9,CASSFVGGTPTYEQYF,TGTGCCAGCAGCTTCGTCGGAGGGACACCCACCTACGAGCAGTACTTC
TRBD2,TRBJ2-1,-,TRBV19,CASSMGLAGVYNEQFF,TGTGCCAGTAGTATGGGACTAGCGGGGGTCTACAATGAGCAGTTCTTC
TRBD2,TRBJ2-2,-,TRBV7-8,CASSPRDYFLAGELFF,TGTGCCAGCAGCCCTCGGGACTACTTTCTTGCCGGGGAGCTGTTTTTT
TRBD1,TRBJ1-2,-,TRBV6-5,CASNPDRGGNGYTF,TGTGCCAGCAACCCCGACAGGGGGGGAAATGGCTACACCTTC
TRBD2,TRBJ2-1,-,TRBV7-9,CASSPTSGRVSEQFF,TGTGCCAGCAGCCCTACTAGCGGGAGAGTCAGTGAGCAGTTCTTC
-,TRBJ1-1,-,TRBV25-1,CASSEYNSWGTEAFF,TGTGCCAGCAGTGAATATAATAGTTGGGGTACTGAAGCTTTCTTT
TRBD1,TRBJ2-1,-,TRBV4-3,CASSQDLGTGNEQFF,TGCGCCAGCAGCCAAGATTTAGGGACAGGCAATGAGCAGTTCTTC
-,TRBJ2-3,once,TRBV18,CASSPPLDTQYF,TGTGCCAGCTCACCGCCTCTAGATACGCAGTATTTT
TRBD2,TRBJ2-7,-,TRBV6-1,CASRGLDRPYEQYF,TGTGCCAGCAGGGGACTAGATAGGCCCTACGAGCAGTACTTC
-,TRBJ2-1,few,TRBV6-5,CASSYGTNNEQFF,TGTGCCAGCAGTTACGGGACCAACAATGAGCAGTTCTTC
-,TRBJ1-1,few,TRBV27,CASHTNSHTEAFF,TGTGCCAGCCACACTAACAGCCACACTGAAGCTTTCTTT
-,TRBJ2-3,-,TRBV19,CASSISRATADTQYF,TGTGCCAGTAGTATATCCCGGGCGACTGCAGATACGCAGTATTTT
TRBD2,TRBJ2-3,few,TRBV25-1,CASSGDYTDTQYF,TGTGCCAGCAGTGGGGACTACACAGATACGCAGTATTTT
-,TRBJ2-1,-,TRBV11-2,CASSLDQSYNEQFF,TGTGCCAGCAGCTTAGATCAAAGTTACAATGAGCAGTTCTTC
-,TRBJ2-7,-,TRBV11-2,CASSLGRGHFYEQYF,TGTGCCAGCAGCTTAGGAAGGGGACATTTCTACGAGCAGTACTTC
-,TRBJ2-1,-,TRBV15,CATSRAGADEQFF,TGTGCCACCAGCAGGGCAGGGGCTGATGAGCAGTTCTTC
-,TRBJ2-3,-,TRBV4-2,CASSQDGGGGADTQYF,TGTGCCAGCAGCCAAGATGGGGGCGGGGGAGCAGATACGCAGTATTTT
-,TRBJ2-7,-,TRBV9,CASSGHGTSRYEQYF,TGTGCCAGCAGCGGCCACGGGACCTCACGCTACGAGCAGTACTTC
-,TRBJ1-5,once,TRBV7-6,CASSMGQQPQHF,TGTGCCAGTTCGATGGGACAACAGCCCCAGCATTTT
-,TRBJ2-3,-,TRBV30,CAWSAGVGDTQYF,TGTGCCTGGAGTGCCGGGGTGGGAGATACGCAGTATTTT
TRBD2,TRBJ2-7,-,TRBV7-9,CASSLGLAGGGREQYF,TGTGCCAGCAGCTTAGGTTTGGCGGGGGGCGGACGCGAGCAGTACTTC
TRBD1,TRBJ1-2,-,TRBV10-1,CASKGTGEKDYGYTF,TGCGCCAGTAAAGGGACAGGGGAAAAAGACTATGGCTACACCTTC
TRBD2,TRBJ2-1,-,TRBV15,CATSRRRYGTSEYNEQFF,TGTGCCACCAGCAGGCGCCGGTACGGGACTAGCGAGTACAATGAGCAGTTCTTC
TRBD2,TRBJ2-3,-,TRBV10-3,CALGEGADTQYF,TGTGCCCTCGGGGAGGGTGCAGATACGCAGTATTTT
TRBD1,TRBJ1-3,once,TRBV15,CATSRSVRQGSGNTIYF,TGTGCCACCAGCAGATCGGTCAGACAGGGCTCTGGAAACACCATATATTTT
-,TRBJ2-7,-,TRBV6-1,CASSEAINPAYEQYF,TGTGCCAGCAGTGAAGCAATTAATCCCGCCTACGAGCAGTACTTC
-,TRBJ2-1,-,TRBV27,CASSSRWGSYNEQFF,TGTGCCAGCTCTTCGCGGTGGGGCTCCTACAATGAGCAGTTCTTC
-,TRBJ1-1,once,TRBV29-1,CSVEYRANTEAFF,TGCAGCGTTGAATACAGGGCGAACACTGAAGCTTTCTTT
-,TRBJ2-7,-,TRBV9,CASSVAGSQAYEQYF,TGTGCCAGCAGCGTAGCAGGGTCCCAAGCCTACGAGCAGTACTTC